This T cell receptor beta chain emerged from a study of shared clonotypes between healthy human individuals. General observations from the study: Clonotype sharing across a handful of donors was observed for about 5.2% of naive CD4 clonotypes.

The germline V gene has CDR1 SQVTM and CDR2 ANQGSEA. The CDR3 contains 13 residues. The V end lost 0 bases, the J end lost 5 bases, and 10 bases lay between the germline ends. As to this clone: Its antigen is as yet unknown.

Per the original methods: Owing to the provision of junction-only sequences devoid of quality scores by immunoSEQ, filtering differed. Clones were read by immunoSEQ multiplex PCR, and TCRdb kept only the in-frame ones, dropping some. V and J calls and clone size are as listed in that table; D and trimming were resolved from the DNA. The sample holds over a million clones, around 95% seen once. The sequenced material came from naive CD4+ T cells sorted from blood. Described subset: CD45RA+ positively selected. This chain joins TRBV29-1 and TRBJ2-5; D could derive from TRBD1 or TRBD2 (5 bases each). The sequence was obtained from a man in his thirties or forties in good health. CDR3 sequence (DNA): TGCAGCGTTGAAGAGTCGGGGCTGGAGACCCAGTACTTC. It translates to CSVEESGLETQYF.